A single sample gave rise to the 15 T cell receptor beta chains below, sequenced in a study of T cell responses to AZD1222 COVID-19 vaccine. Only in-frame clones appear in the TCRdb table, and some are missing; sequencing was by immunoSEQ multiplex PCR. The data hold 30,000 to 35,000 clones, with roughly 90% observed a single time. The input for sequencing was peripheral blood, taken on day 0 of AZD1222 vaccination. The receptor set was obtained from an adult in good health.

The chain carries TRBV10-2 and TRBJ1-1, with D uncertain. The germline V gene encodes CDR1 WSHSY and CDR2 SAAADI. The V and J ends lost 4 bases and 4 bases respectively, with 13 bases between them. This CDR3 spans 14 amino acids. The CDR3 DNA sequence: TGCGCCAGCAGTGTTAATCCCGAGGCCACTGAAGCTTTCTTT. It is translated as CASSVNPEATEAFF.

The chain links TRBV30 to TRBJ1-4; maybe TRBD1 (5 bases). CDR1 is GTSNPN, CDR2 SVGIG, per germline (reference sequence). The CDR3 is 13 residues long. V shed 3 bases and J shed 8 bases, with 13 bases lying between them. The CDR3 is CAWRLGVYEKLFF. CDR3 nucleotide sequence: TGTGCCTGGAGGTTGGGGGTATACGAAAAACTGTTTTTT.

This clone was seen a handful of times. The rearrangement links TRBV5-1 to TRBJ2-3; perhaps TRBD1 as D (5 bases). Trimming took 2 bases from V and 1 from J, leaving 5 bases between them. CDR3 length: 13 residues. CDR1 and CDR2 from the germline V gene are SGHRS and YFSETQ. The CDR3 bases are TGCGCCAGCAGCTTACAGGGCACAGATACGCAGTATTTT. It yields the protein CASSLQGTDTQYF.

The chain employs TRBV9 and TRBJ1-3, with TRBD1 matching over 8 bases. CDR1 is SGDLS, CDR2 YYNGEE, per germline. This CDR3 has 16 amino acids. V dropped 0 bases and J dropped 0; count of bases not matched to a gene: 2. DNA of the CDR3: TGTGCCAGCAGCGTAGTTGGGACAGGCTCTGGAAACACCATATATTTT. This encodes CASSVVGTGSGNTIYF.

In nucleotides, the CDR3 is TGTGCCAGCGGGTTGGGACAGGGACAAGAGACCCAGTACTTC. As protein: CASGLGQGQETQYF. This chain links TRBV27 with TRBJ2-5; 9 positions match TRBD1. Germline V gives CDR1 MNHEY, CDR2 SMNVEV (reference sequence). CDR3 length equals 14 residues. The V segment lost 8 bases and the J segment 2 bases; nucleotides outside the gene matches: 6.

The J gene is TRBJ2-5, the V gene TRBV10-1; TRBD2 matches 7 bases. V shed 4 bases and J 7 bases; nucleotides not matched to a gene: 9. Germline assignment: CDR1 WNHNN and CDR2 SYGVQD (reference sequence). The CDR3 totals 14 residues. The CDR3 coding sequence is TGCGCCAGCAGTGGCGGCTCTCCGGGAGGGACCCAGTACTTC. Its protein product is CASSGGSPGGTQYF.

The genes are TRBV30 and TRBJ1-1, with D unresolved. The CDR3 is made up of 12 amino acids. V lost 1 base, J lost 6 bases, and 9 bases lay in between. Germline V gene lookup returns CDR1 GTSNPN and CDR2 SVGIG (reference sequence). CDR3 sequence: CAWSDLNPEAFF. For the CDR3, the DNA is TGTGCCTGGAGTGACCTCAACCCTGAAGCTTTCTTT.

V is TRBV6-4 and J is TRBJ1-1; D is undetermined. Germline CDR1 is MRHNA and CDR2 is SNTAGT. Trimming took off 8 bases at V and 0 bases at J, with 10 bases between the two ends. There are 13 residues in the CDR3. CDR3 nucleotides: TGTGCCAGCGGCCTGAACATGAACACTGAAGCTTTCTTT. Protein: CASGLNMNTEAFF.

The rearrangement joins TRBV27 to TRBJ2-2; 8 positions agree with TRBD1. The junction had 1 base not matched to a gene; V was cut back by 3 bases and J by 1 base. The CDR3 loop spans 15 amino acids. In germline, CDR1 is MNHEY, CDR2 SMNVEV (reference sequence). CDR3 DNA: TGTGCCAGCAGTTTTGGGACAGGGAACACCGGGGAGCTGTTTTTT. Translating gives CASSFGTGNTGELFF.

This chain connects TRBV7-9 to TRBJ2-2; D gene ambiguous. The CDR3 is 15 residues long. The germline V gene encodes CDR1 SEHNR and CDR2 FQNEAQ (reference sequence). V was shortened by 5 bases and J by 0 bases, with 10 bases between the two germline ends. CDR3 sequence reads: CASSSELPNTGELFF. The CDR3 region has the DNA TGTGCCAGCAGCAGCGAACTACCGAACACCGGGGAGCTGTTTTTT.

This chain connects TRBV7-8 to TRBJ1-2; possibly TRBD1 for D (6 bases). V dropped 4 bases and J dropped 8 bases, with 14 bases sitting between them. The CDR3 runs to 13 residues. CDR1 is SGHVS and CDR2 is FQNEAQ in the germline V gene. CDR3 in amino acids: CASSSGGRGGYTF. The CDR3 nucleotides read TGTGCCAGCAGCTCTGGGGGGCGAGGAGGCTACACCTTC.

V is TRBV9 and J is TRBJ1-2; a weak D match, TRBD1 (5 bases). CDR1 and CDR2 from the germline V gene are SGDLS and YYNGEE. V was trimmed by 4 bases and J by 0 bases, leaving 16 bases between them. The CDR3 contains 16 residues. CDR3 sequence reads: CASSFDGSGANYGYTF. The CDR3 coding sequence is TGTGCCAGCAGCTTTGATGGGTCGGGGGCTAACTATGGCTACACCTTC.

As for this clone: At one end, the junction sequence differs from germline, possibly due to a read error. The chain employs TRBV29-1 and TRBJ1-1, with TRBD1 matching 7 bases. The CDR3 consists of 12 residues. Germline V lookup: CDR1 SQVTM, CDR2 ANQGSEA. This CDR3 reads CSVEGGRTGPTF. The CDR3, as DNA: TGCAGCGTTGAAGGAGGAAGGACAGGACCGACTTTT.

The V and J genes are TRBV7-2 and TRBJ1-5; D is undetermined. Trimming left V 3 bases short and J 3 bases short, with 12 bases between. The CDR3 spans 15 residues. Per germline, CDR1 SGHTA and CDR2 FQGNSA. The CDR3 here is CASSFDFFTNQPQHF. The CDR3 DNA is TGTGCCAGCAGCTTTGACTTTTTCACCAATCAGCCCCAGCATTTT.

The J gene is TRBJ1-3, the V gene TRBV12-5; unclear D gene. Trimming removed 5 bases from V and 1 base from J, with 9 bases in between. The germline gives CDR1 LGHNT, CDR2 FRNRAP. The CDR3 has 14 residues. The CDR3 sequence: CASGIPGSGNTIYF. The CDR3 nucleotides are TGTGCTAGTGGTATTCCCGGGTCTGGAAACACCATATATTTT.